The next 30 T cell receptor beta chains were all read from a single sample in a study of blood T cell repertoires in COVID-19. Using immunoSEQ multiplex PCR, the repertoire was profiled, and TCRdb retains in-frame clones only, with some absent. The sample consists of 150,000 to 180,000 clones, around 85% of them appearing once. Sequencing was done on a sample of peripheral blood. These receptors were obtained from a woman aged 55-70 years with acute or convalescent COVID-19.

The genes are TRBV28 and TRBJ2-3; D is undetermined. Trimming removed 5 bases from V and 4 bases from J, with 10 bases in between. Germline loops: CDR1 MDHEN, CDR2 SYDVKM. The CDR3 length is 13 residues. The DNA for the CDR3 is TGTGCCAGCAGTCTGAACTTCCCAGATACGCAGTATTTT. Protein product: CASSLNFPDTQYF. Together with reference TRBV28 and TRBJ2-3, the CDR3 gives the full variable domain: DVKVTQSSRYLVKRTGEKVFLECVQDMDHENMFWYRQDPGLGLRLIYFSYDVKMKEKGDIPEGYSVSREKKERFSLILESASTNQTSMYLCASSLNFPDTQYFGPGTRLTVL.

This clone was seen just once. The chain is built from TRBV3-1 (or the pseudogene TRBV3-2) and TRBJ1-2, with D hard to call. The V and J ends lost 0 bases and 8 bases respectively, with 10 bases between them. The germline CDR1 and CDR2 sequences are LGHDT and YNNKEL (reference sequence). The CDR3 totals 13 residues. CDR3 in DNA: TGTGCCAGCAGCCAAGAGGGCTCCAAAGGCTACACCTTC. It encodes CASSQEGSKGYTF.

The chain carries TRBV6-1 and TRBJ2-1; no definite D call. The CDR3 contains 15 residues. Per germline, CDR1 MNHNS and CDR2 SASEGT. V dropped 1 base and J dropped 0 bases, with 7 bases sitting between them. DNA for the CDR3: TGTGCCAGCAGTGAAGGGCCGAACTCCTACAATGAGCAGTTCTTC. Translating gives CASSEGPNSYNEQFF.

The chain recombines TRBV12-3 or TRBV12-4 with TRBJ1-2; 8 bases agree with TRBD1. The V segment lost 7 bases and the J segment 6 bases; nucleotides outside the gene matches: 7. The CDR3 runs 13 residues. This CDR3 reads CASKQGARNGYTF. DNA for the CDR3: TGTGCCAGCAAGCAGGGGGCGCGGAATGGCTACACCTTC.

This chain links TRBV5-4 with TRBJ1-1, with 9 bases identical to TRBD1. The CDR3 contains 15 residues. Germline assignment: CDR1 SGHNT and CDR2 YYREEE (reference sequence). V lost 0 bases and J lost 8; bases outside the gene matches: 8. This CDR3 reads CASSLDSRGQGEAFF. Here the CDR3 DNA reads TGTGCCAGCAGCTTGGATTCCCGCGGACAGGGGGAAGCTTTCTTT.

The V gene is TRBV28, the J gene TRBJ2-7; 10 bases match TRBD1. The germline CDR1 and CDR2 sequences are MDHEN and SYDVKM. The CDR3 extends over 14 amino acids. Unmatched junction bases numbered 6, after V lost 4 bases and J lost 6 bases. CDR3 in DNA: TGTGCCAGCAGTTCCGGGACAGGGGTGGGCGAGCAGTACGTC. It yields the protein CASSSGTGVGEQYV.

This clone was seen more than once but under ten times. The chain joins TRBV28 to TRBJ1-5, with 7 bases lining up with TRBD1. CDR3 length: 15 residues. CDR1 and CDR2 (germline): MDHEN, SYDVKM. V dropped 6 bases and J dropped 2; count of bases not matched to a gene: 7. The CDR3, as DNA: TGTGCCAGCAGCCCAGGGGGGTTGGGCAATCAGCCCCAGCATTTT. The encoded protein is CASSPGGLGNQPQHF.

The V call is TRBV6-5, the J call TRBJ1-2; a possible D gene is TRBD1 (5 bases). Germline V gene sequence: CDR1 MNHEY, CDR2 SVGAGI. The CDR3 covers 13 residues. V lost 5 bases, J lost 3 bases, and 10 bases lay in between. For the CDR3, the DNA is TGTGCCAGCAGTCCCGACAGCTACTATGGCTACACCTTC. This translates into CASSPDSYYGYTF.

The rearrangement uses TRBV2 and TRBJ1-6; D is unclear. The CDR3 has 11 residues. The germline V gene encodes CDR1 SNHLY and CDR2 FYNNEI. V was shortened by 6 bases and J by 15 bases, with 12 bases between the two germline ends. The CDR3 region is CASRSEGHLHF. In DNA form, the CDR3 reads TGTGCCAGCAGGTCCGAGGGTCACCTCCACTTT.

The chain has TRBV6-6 and TRBJ1-2, with 7 bases lining up with TRBD1. CDR3 length: 15 amino acids. V shed 6 bases, J shed 0 bases, and the junction held 7 bases outside the gene matches. In germline, CDR1 is MNHNY, CDR2 SVGAGI (reference sequence). In DNA form, the CDR3 reads TGTGCCAGCAGCCGGGACAGATCGACTAACTATGGCTACACCTTC. Residues: CASSRDRSTNYGYTF.

The rearrangement links TRBV6-5 to TRBJ1-2; D might be TRBD1 (6 bases). Germline loops: CDR1 MNHEY, CDR2 SVGAGI. The germline V and J ends were trimmed by 5 bases and 7 bases, with 14 bases remaining between them. The CDR3 consists of 13 residues. The CDR3 protein is CASSPRGLSGYTF. CDR3 in DNA: TGTGCCAGCAGTCCCAGGGGTCTTTCTGGCTACACCTTC.

The J gene is TRBJ2-7, the V gene TRBV10-1; 7 bases fit TRBD1. Germline CDR1 is WNHNN and CDR2 is SYGVQD (reference sequence). The CDR3 loop spans 20 amino acids. The trim removed 10 bases at V and 7 bases at J, leaving 34 bases unmatched. The CDR3: CAIKEALLRDRTVNRWEQYF. The CDR3, as DNA: TGCGCCATAAAAGAGGCCCTCCTCCGGGACAGAACCGTAAATAGGTGGGAGCAGTACTTC.

This clone was recorded at least ten times. The chain links TRBV5-3 to TRBJ2-7; D is possibly TRBD2 (6 bases). TRBV5-3 belongs to the ORF category, with a function that is uncertain. The CDR3 is 14 amino acids. The germline V and J ends were trimmed by 4 bases and 3 bases, with 14 bases remaining between them. The CDR3 nucleotides are TGTGCCAGAAGCCCGCGGGACCCCTACTACGAGCAGTACGTC. This codes for CARSPRDPYYEQYV.

CDR3 bases: TGTGCCTGGAGTGTACCCCTAGCGATCACAGATACGCAGTATTTT. Protein: CAWSVPLAITDTQYF. V is TRBV30 and J is TRBJ2-3; D possibly corresponds to TRBD2 (6 bases). Germline V gives CDR1 GTSNPN, CDR2 SVGIG (reference sequence). The CDR3 loop spans 15 amino acids. The V end lost 0 bases, the J end lost 2 bases, and 12 bases lay between the germline ends.

This clone was seen only once. The chain recombines TRBV30 with TRBJ1-1; maybe TRBD1 (5 bases). The V gene's germline CDR1 is GTSNPN and CDR2 SVGIG (reference sequence). V was cut by 2 bases and J by 10 bases, with 14 bases left in between. CDR3 length: 12 residues. The CDR3 loop is CAWSSTGVGAFF. The CDR3 DNA sequence: TGTGCCTGGAGTTCGACGGGGGTGGGAGCTTTCTTT.

As regards this clone: Other DNA sequences in this sample translate to the same CDR3. The CDR3 coding sequence is TGTGCCAGCAGCGCCCCCCGAATTGGGGGCCCCCAGCAGCCCCAGCATTTT. Translated, it gives CASSAPRIGGPQQPQHF. V usage is TRBV9 and J usage is TRBJ1-5; TRBD1 might be the D (6 bases). Trimming removed 3 bases at V and 7 bases at J, with 23 bases between. The length of the CDR3 is 17 residues. Germline loops: CDR1 SGDLS, CDR2 YYNGEE.

The chain links TRBV5-8 to TRBJ1-1, with D hard to call. Germline V gene data show CDR1 as SGHTS and CDR2 as YDEGEE. The CDR3 is made up of 13 amino acids. Trimming removed 3 bases at V and 3 bases at J, with 9 bases between. CDR3 loop: CASSSTRYTEAFF. CDR3 coding DNA: TGTGCCAGCAGCTCAACTAGATACACTGAAGCTTTCTTT.

This clone was picked up one time. The chain joins TRBV5-1 to TRBJ1-2; D perhaps matches TRBD1 (5 bases). CDR1 and CDR2 from the germline V gene are SGHRS and YFSETQ. Trimming cost V 0 bases and J 5 bases, with 8 bases left between them. This CDR3 contains 13 residues. This CDR3 is CASSLDRLYGYTF. Written as DNA, the CDR3 is TGCGCCAGCAGCTTGGACAGGCTTTATGGCTACACCTTC. Full variable domain (remainder filled in from reference TRBV5-1 and TRBJ1-2): KAGVTQTPRYLIKTRGQQVTLSCSPISGHRSVSWYQQTPGQGLQFLFEYFSETQRNKGNFPGRFSGRQFSNSRSEMNVSTLELGDSALYLCASSLDRLYGYTFGSGTRLTVV.

CDR3 residues: CASSQDSENIQYF. In DNA form, the CDR3 reads TGCGCCAGCAGCCAAGATTCCGAAAACATTCAGTACTTC. The chain links TRBV4-1 to TRBJ2-4, with D hard to call. The V end was cut by 0 bases, the J end by 5 bases, with 5 bases between. The CDR3 totals 13 residues. Germline V CDR1 and CDR2: MGHRA, YSYEKL.

The genes are TRBV10-3 and TRBJ1-2; the D gene is possibly TRBD1 (5 bases). Per germline, CDR1 ENHRY and CDR2 SYGVKD. V was clipped by 4 bases and J by 3 bases, with 24 bases between them. The CDR3 spans 18 residues. The chain's CDR3 is CAISAPLPVGDSYYGYTF. As DNA, the CDR3 is TGTGCCATCAGTGCCCCCCTCCCGGTCGGGGACTCATACTATGGCTACACCTTC.

CDR3 residues: CASSLSPGQGAGELFF. The DNA for the CDR3 is TGTGCCAGTAGTCTCTCCCCGGGACAGGGGGCCGGGGAGCTGTTTTTT. V and J are TRBV19 and TRBJ2-2; 11 positions match TRBD1. V lost 5 bases and J lost 6; bases outside the gene matches: 8. This CDR3 comprises 16 residues. The germline CDR1 and CDR2 sequences are LNHDA and SQIVND (reference sequence).

The chain employs TRBV28 and TRBJ1-6, with TRBD1 matching over 8 bases. Germline CDR1 reads MDHEN; CDR2 reads SYDVKM. The length of the CDR3 is 15 residues. The J segment lost 5 bases and the V segment lost 6 bases, leaving 6 bases of the junction unmatched. The CDR3 reads CASSLPGQDNSPLHF. CDR3 sequence (DNA): TGTGCCAGCAGCCTTCCGGGACAGGATAATTCACCCCTCCACTTT.

This clone was seen once. The chain recombines TRBV10-3 with TRBJ2-7; D possibly corresponds to TRBD2 (6 bases). Trimming left V 4 bases short and J 6 bases short, with 13 bases between. Germline V CDR1 and CDR2: ENHRY, SYGVKD. The CDR3 consists of 13 residues. CDR3: CAISAFRGIEQYV. CDR3 bases: TGTGCCATCAGTGCGTTTCGGGGGATCGAGCAGTACGTC.

The CDR3 bases are TGTGCCAGCAGCCCCCCCGGGCGGGCTTCCTATGGCTACACCTTC. This translates into CASSPPGRASYGYTF. The V gene is TRBV5-4, the J gene TRBJ1-2; no clear D. Germline V gene data show CDR1 as SGHNT and CDR2 as YYREEE (reference sequence). The V gene lost 4 bases and the J gene lost 4 bases, with 17 bases spanning the gap. This CDR3 region has 15 residues.

The V gene is TRBV6-2 or TRBV6-3, the J gene TRBJ2-3, with 10 nucleotides matching TRBD2. CDR1 and CDR2 (germline): MNHEY, SVGEGT. V was clipped by 5 bases and J by 1 base; unmatched bases: 6. The CDR3 sequence is 16 residues long. The CDR3 sequence is CASSDPSGGGTDTQYF. CDR3 coding DNA: TGTGCCAGCAGTGATCCTAGCGGGGGAGGCACAGATACGCAGTATTTT.

This chain links TRBV18 with TRBJ1-5; D may be TRBD1 (5 bases). The V gene's germline CDR1 is KGHSH and CDR2 LQKENI. The CDR3 has 14 amino acids. V lost 2 bases to trimming and J lost 6 bases, with 11 bases between them. The CDR3 nucleotides read TGTGCCAGCTCACCAGCAGGGAAAAGTCAGCCCCAGCATTTT. Its translation is CASSPAGKSQPQHF.

This clone was seen a handful of times. This chain joins TRBV7-2 and TRBJ2-4; TRBD1 is a possible D gene (7 bases). Germline lookup yields CDR1 SGHTA and CDR2 FQGNSA. The CDR3 consists of 15 residues. The V and J ends lost 4 bases and 4 bases respectively, with 14 bases between them. CDR3 region: CASSSRGDTKNIQYF. CDR3 sequence (DNA): TGTGCCAGCAGCTCCAGGGGGGACACTAAAAACATTCAGTACTTC.

This chain joins TRBV28 and TRBJ1-5; D is perhaps TRBD1 (5 bases). Germline V gene data show CDR1 as MDHEN and CDR2 as SYDVKM. V gave up 11 bases and J gave up 3 bases, with 14 bases separating them. The CDR3 has 13 residues. CDR3 protein: CASLRQTNQPQHF. Written as DNA, the CDR3 is TGTGCCTCCCTCCGACAGACCAATCAGCCCCAGCATTTT. The whole variable domain, remainder taken from reference TRBV28 and TRBJ1-5, is DVKVTQSSRYLVKRTGEKVFLECVQDMDHENMFWYRQDPGLGLRLIYFSYDVKMKEKGDIPEGYSVSREKKERFSLILESASTNQTSMYLCASLRQTNQPQHFGDGTRLSIL.

In its sample, this clone was seen a few times. The chain links TRBV4-1 to TRBJ2-7, with 9 bases fitting TRBD1. The CDR3 is 16 residues long. Germline V lookup: CDR1 MGHRA, CDR2 YSYEKL. With 1 base clipped from V and 5 bases from J, the junction kept 9 bases outside the gene matches. This CDR3 reads CASSQAGHRGHHEQYF. CDR3 in DNA: TGCGCCAGCAGCCAAGCGGGACACAGGGGGCACCACGAGCAGTACTTC.

This chain connects TRBV12-3 or TRBV12-4 to TRBJ1-1; unclear D gene. The ends were cut back, 3 bases at V and 4 bases at J, with 9 bases in the middle. This CDR3 comprises 13 residues. CDR3 sequence (DNA): TGTGCCAGCAGTTTGCAGTCTAGCACTGAAGCTTTCTTT. Its protein is CASSLQSSTEAFF.